This T cell receptor beta chain was captured by sequencing in a study of blood T cell repertoires in COVID-19 (dated by TCRdb to about 2020). About the investigation overall: The collaborator samples originated in the United States, Italy and Spain and spanned the acute and convalescent phases of COVID-19. Subjects who had been exposed to COVID-19, were actively infected with it, or had recovered from it provided the deeply sampled blood TCRbeta repertoires that made up the dataset. Where HLA class I and class II types were available, the types were taken from metadata supplied by the sample provider, not from assay-based typing. The sample metadata nearly always contained a de-identified subject ID, COVID-19 status, age in years and sex. Samples were obtained from the ongoing ImmuneRACE study (first 160 participants) and from about 1,300 subjects provided by 6 global collaborators. The repertoires were released in a freely available public database intended as a resource for research on the immune response to SARS-CoV-2. The prospective study material was composed of cDNA or gDNA derived from T cells, B-cell-depleted T cells, or PBMCs.

The collaborating institutions used their own protocols to collect whole blood in K2EDTA tubes. For TCRbeta analysis, collaborators shipped samples as frozen whole blood, isolated PBMCs, or DNA extracted from either of those sample types. V is shortened by 4 bases, J by 0 bases, and the region joining them spans 8 bases. CDR1 and CDR2 (SGHRS, YFSETQ) derive from the germline V gene. The CDR3 holds 15 amino acids from the cysteine to the phenylalanine. Only the CDR3 portion is preserved as DNA: 45 bases, with reading frame beginning at the first base. Here is what the overall study found, with its caveats: The amount of clinical and demographic metadata varied by source and participant and was provided uncurated.

TCRbeta CDR3 regions were amplified from genomic DNA by means of the immunoSEQ Assay, a bias-controlled multiplex PCR. The published analysis was carried out like this. Nucleated cell counts per sample were estimated from amplification of reference gene primers within the assay. To quantify the absolute abundance of each unique TCRbeta CDR3 rearrangement, sequence reads were collapsed and filtered. For each sample, productive Simpson clonality was calculated as the square root of Simpson's diversity index across productive rearrangements. Imported from immuneACCESS, the table was reduced by TCRdb to in-frame sequences with V and J called. These copies leave out some clones; in studies compared against another copy, an unresolved V gene accounts for under half, and the cause of the remainder is not known. The V and J calls and clone size were taken over from that table, and D and trimming were inferred from the DNA. Counted in this sample were some 45,000 clones; over 70% of them appeared once. The ten largest clones add up to more than 9.5% of the sample.

To note about this clone: Its antigen is unknown. No base qualities exist here, and no much larger clone lies one base off it.

Sequencing was carried out using peripheral blood. This clonotype originated in a human donor with active COVID-19. The donor label of this sample is uncertain. The sequence is built from TRBV5-1 and TRBJ2-6, and TRBD2 may be the D gene, going by 5 matching bases. The CDR3 protein: CASSPGISGANVLTF. The base sequence is TGCGCCAGCAGCCCCGGGATCTCTGGGGCCAACGTCCTGACTTTC. With the rest looked up from the reference TRBV5-1 and TRBJ2-6 genes rather than sequenced, the full variable domain is KAGVTQTPRYLIKTRGQQVTLSCSPISGHRSVSWYQQTPGQGLQFLFEYFSETQRNKGNFPGRFSGRQFSNSRSEMNVSTLELGDSALYLCASSPGISGANVLTFGAGSRLTVL.